The entry that follows covers one T cell receptor beta chain sequence. This sample stems from a study of identical twins. Each CDR3 protein is one row after TCRdb ran MiXCR on the 5' RACE reads. The sample lists about 330,000 distinct CDR3 sequences; 9% to 15% were seen once. Everyone who donated was a healthy Caucasian. The CDR3 is 15 residues long. Trimming took 5 bases from V and 2 from J, leaving 19 bases between them. From germline, CDR1 is SQVTM and CDR2 ANQGSEA. This sample was also put to use in a study of yellow fever vaccine responses in identical twins. In that study: Twins' vaccine T cell response reportedly gave the appearance of partial convergence and partial personalization.

The chain uses TRBV29-1 and TRBJ2-7; TRBD1 might be the D (6 bases). The sequence was collected from a woman between 18 and 29 years old in good health. Sample: CD8+ T cells sorted from blood. This chain's CDR3 is CSVRDRQDRTYEQYF. The CDR3 DNA reads as TGCAGCGTTCGAGACCGACAGGACCGAACCTACGAGCAGTACTTC.